The text below deals with one TCR delta chain. This clone has more than one count but fewer than ten. This clone's antigen is unknown. No base-level quality is on record; no much larger clone is a single base apart. Here V drops 0 bases and J drops 0 bases, and the junction holds 6 bases not matched to any gene. The CDR3 starts with the cysteine, ends with the phenylalanine, and has 17 residues. The sequence is cut down to CDR3 DNA, 51 bases in frame from base 1. CDR1 and CDR2, per the germline V gene, are GEAIGNYY and EKD. The data belong to a study of gamma-delta T cells after stem cell transplantation (dated by TCRdb to the mid-2010s). The library came from RT-PCR. Sequencing was carried out with an Illumina MiSeq. TCRdb reran clone calling on the public reads with CATT; rows sharing one DNA sequence were then combined. The sample profile shows 11,000 or so delta-chain clones; 1% to 1.5% of them were found once. Of the sample, about 9.3% is held by the ten largest clones.

The source is a human donor. It is not recorded whose cells these are; they may come from a transplant donor. Sequenced input: gamma-delta T cells. This sequence uses TRDV2 and TRDJ1; TRDD3 aligns with 10 central bases. The DNA is as follows: TGTGCCTGTGACACCGTCCGTACTGGGGGATACACCGATAAACTCATCTTT. Translated, this is CACDTVRTGGYTDKLIF.